Detailed here is one T cell receptor beta chain. Antigen: not known. The sample is drawn from a study of T cells in localized non-small cell lung cancer. The CDR3 runs 16 residues. The V end lost 0 bases, the J end lost 2 bases, and 11 bases lay between the germline ends. Germline V CDR1 and CDR2: MNHEY, SVGAGI. This table comes from immunoSEQ multiplex PCR, and its TCRdb copy is limited to in-frame clones, with some not included. The sample has 35,000 to 45,000 clones, around nine tenths seen once. Study-wide results and caveats: Within adjacent lung there appeared a median 57 of the top 100 tumor clones. Overall survival was longer when the density of T cells in the blood was higher.

Sequencing was performed on peripheral blood, taken before any cancer treatment. The V call is TRBV6-5, the J call TRBJ1-3; D uncertain. The sequence derives from an older female donor with stage I lung adenocarcinoma. The CDR3 loop is CASSYSLLRAGNTIYF. CDR3 bases: TGTGCCAGCAGTTACTCCCTTCTTAGGGCTGGAAACACCATATATTTT.